The T cell receptor beta chain described here comes from a study of blood T cell repertoires in COVID-19. About the research overall: Collection of acute and convalescent COVID-19 samples took place in the United States, Italy and Spain. Nucleic acid was either cDNA or gDNA, and it came from T cells, B-cell-depleted T cells, or PBMCs.

Per the authors' pipeline: Amplification of reference gene primers was used by the study to estimate nucleated cell counts. Using immunoSEQ multiplex PCR, the repertoire was profiled, and TCRdb retains in-frame clones only, with some absent. The V and J calls and clone size are taken from that table; D and trimming were inferred from the DNA. The profile shows some 64,000 clones, around 77% of them singletons. The CDR3 extends over 13 amino acids. Per the germline V gene, CDR1 is ENHRY and CDR2 is SYGVKD. V lost 6 bases and J lost 5, with 10 bases in between. The specimen was peripheral blood. This receptor was taken from an older woman with COVID-19, enrolled during active disease. The chain joins TRBV10-3 to TRBJ1-4; the D gene is possibly TRBD1 (5 bases). The CDR3 loop reads CAIRNDRNEKLFF. CDR3 DNA sequence: TGTGCCATCAGGAACGACAGAAATGAAAAACTGTTTTTT.